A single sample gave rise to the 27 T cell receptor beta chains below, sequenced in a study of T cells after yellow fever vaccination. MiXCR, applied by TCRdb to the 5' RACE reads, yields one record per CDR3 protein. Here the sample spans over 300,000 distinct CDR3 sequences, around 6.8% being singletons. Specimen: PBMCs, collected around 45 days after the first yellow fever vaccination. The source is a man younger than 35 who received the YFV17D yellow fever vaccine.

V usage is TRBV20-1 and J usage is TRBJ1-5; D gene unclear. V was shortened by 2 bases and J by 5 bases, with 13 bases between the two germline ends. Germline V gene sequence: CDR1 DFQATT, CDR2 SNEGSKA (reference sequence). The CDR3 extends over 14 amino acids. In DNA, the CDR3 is TGCAGTGCTAGATACGCTGTTGGGGATCAGCCCCAGCATTTT. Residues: CSARYAVGDQPQHF.

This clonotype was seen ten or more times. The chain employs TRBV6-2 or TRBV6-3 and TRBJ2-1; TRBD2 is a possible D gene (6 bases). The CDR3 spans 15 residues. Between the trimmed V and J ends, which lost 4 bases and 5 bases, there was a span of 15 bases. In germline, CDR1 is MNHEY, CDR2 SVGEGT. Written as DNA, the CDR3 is TGTGCCAGCAGTTCGTATAGGGACTCAAACAATGAGCAGTTCTTC. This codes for CASSSYRDSNNEQFF.

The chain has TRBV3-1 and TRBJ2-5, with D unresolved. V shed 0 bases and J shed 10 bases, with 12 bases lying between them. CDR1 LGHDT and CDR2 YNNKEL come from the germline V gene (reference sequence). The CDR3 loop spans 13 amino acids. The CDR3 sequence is CASSQDYLDDQYF. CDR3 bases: TGTGCCAGCAGCCAAGATTATTTGGACGACCAGTACTTC.

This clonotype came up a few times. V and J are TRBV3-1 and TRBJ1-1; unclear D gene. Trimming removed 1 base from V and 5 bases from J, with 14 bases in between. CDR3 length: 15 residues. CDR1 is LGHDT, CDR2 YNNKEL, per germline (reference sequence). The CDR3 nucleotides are TGTGCCAGCAGCCAAGGTGGAGGGATCATTACTGAAGCTTTCTTT. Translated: CASSQGGGIITEAFF.

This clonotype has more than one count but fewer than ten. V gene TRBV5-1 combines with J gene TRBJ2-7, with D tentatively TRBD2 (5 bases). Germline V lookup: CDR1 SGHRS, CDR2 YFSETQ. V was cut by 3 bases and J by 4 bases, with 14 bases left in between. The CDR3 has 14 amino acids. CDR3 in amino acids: CASSSSSGSYEQYF. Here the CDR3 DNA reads TGCGCCAGCAGCTCGTCCAGCGGCTCTTACGAGCAGTACTTC.

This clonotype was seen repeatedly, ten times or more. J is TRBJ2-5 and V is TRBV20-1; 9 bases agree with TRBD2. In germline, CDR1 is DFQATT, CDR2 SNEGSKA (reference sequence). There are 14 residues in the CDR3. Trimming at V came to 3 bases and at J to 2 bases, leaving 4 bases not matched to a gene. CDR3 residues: CSASRGGAQETQYF. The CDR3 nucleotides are TGCAGTGCTAGCCGCGGGGGGGCTCAAGAGACCCAGTACTTC.

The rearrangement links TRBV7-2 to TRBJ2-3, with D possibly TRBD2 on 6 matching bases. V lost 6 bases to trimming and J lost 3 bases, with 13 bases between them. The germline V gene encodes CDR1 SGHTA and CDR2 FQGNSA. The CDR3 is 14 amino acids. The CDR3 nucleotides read TGTGCCAGCAGGCCCGGGGGAAGGACAGATACGCAGTATTTT. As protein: CASRPGGRTDTQYF.

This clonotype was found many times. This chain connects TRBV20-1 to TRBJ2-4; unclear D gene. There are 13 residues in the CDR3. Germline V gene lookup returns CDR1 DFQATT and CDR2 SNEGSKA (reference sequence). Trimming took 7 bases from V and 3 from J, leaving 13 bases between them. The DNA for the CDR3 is TGCAGTGAGCATGGGGATGGCAAAAACATTCAGTACTTC. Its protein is CSEHGDGKNIQYF.

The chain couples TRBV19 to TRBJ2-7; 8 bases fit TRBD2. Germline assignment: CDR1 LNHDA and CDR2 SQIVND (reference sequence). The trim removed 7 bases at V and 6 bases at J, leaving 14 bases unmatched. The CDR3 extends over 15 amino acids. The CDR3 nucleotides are TGTGCCAGTAAGGAGAAGGCTAGCGGGTACGTCGAGCAGTACTTC. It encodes CASKEKASGYVEQYF.

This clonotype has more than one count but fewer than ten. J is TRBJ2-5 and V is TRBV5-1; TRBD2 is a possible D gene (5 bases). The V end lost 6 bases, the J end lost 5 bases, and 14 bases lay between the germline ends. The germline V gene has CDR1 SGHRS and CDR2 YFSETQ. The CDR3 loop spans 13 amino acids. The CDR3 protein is CASMPGNRETQYF. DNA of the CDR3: TGCGCCAGCATGCCGGGGAATAGGGAGACCCAGTACTTC.

CDR3 region: CASSYSPGATGELFF. CDR3 DNA: TGTGCCAGCAGTTACTCGCCAGGGGCCACCGGGGAGCTGTTTTTT. The chain carries TRBV6-5 and TRBJ2-2; D perhaps matches TRBD1 (6 bases). Trimming shortened V by 0 bases and J by 4 bases, and 9 bases separated the two germline ends. The CDR3 has 15 amino acids. The V gene's germline CDR1 is MNHEY and CDR2 SVGAGI.

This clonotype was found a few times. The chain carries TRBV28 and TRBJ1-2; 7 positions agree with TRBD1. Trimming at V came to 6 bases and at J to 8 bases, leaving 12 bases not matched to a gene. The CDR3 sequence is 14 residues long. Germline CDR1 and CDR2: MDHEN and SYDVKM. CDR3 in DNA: TGTGCCAGCAGGCAAGCTCGGGACAGTCGGGGCTACACCTTC. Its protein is CASRQARDSRGYTF.

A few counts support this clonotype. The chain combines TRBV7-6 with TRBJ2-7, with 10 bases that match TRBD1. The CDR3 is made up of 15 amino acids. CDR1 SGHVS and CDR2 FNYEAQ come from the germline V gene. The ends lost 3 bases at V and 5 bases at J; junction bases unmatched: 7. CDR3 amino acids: CASSLDPGQGNEQYF. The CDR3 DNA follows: TGTGCCAGCAGCTTGGATCCGGGACAGGGGAACGAGCAGTACTTC.

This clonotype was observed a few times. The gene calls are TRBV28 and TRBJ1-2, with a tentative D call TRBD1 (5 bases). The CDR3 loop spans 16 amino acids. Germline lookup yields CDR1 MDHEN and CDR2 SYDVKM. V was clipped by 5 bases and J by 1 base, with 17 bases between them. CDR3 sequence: CASSPGGDRFNYGYTF. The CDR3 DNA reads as TGTGCCAGCAGTCCGGGGGGGGACCGCTTTAACTATGGCTACACCTTC.

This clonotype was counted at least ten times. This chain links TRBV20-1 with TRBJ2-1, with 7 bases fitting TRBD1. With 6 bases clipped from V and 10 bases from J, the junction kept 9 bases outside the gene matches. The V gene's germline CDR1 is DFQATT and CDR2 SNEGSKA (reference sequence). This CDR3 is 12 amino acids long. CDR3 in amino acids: CSANKGAWEQFF. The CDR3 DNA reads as TGCAGTGCCAACAAGGGGGCGTGGGAGCAGTTCTTC.

This chain's CDR3 is CASSYAGEAFF. CDR3 sequence (DNA): TGTGCCAGCAGTTACGCCGGGGAAGCTTTCTTT. The V and J genes are TRBV12-3 or TRBV12-4 and TRBJ1-1; D gene unclear. This CDR3 is 11 amino acids long. The V gene lost 4 bases and the J gene lost 8 bases, with 8 bases spanning the gap.

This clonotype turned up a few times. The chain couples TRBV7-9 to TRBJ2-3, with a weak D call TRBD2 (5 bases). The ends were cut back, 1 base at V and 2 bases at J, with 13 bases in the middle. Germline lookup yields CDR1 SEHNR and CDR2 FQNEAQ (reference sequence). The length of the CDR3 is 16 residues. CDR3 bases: TGTGCCAGCAGCTTAGTCCCCACTAGTTTCACAGATACGCAGTATTTT. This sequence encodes CASSLVPTSFTDTQYF.

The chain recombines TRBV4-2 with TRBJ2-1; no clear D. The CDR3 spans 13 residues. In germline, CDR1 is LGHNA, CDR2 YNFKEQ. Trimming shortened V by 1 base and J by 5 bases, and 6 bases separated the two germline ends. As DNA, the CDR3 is TGTGCCAGCAGCCAAGGACAACACAATGAGCAGTTCTTC. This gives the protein CASSQGQHNEQFF.

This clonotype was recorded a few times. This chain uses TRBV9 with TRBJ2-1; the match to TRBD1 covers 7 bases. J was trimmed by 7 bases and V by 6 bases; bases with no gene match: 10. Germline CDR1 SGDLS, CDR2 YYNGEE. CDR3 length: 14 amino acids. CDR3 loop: CASTRTGVGNEQFF. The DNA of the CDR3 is TGTGCCAGCACCCGTACAGGGGTGGGTAATGAGCAGTTCTTC. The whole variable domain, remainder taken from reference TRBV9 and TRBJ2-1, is DSGVTQTPKHLITATGQRVTLRCSPRSGDLSVYWYQQSLDQGLQFLIQYYNGEERAKGNILERFSAQQFPDLHSELNLSSLELGDSALYFCASTRTGVGNEQFFGPGTRLTVL.

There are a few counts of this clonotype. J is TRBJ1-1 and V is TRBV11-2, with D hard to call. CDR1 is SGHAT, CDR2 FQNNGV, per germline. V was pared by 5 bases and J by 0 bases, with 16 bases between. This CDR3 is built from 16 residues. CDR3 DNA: TGTGCCAGCAGCACCCCATCGAGGGCCATGAACACTGAAGCTTTCTTT. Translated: CASSTPSRAMNTEAFF.

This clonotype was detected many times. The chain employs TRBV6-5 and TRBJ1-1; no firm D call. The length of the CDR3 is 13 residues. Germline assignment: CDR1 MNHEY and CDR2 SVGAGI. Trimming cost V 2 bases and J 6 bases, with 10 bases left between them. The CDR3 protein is CASSYPGRAEAFF. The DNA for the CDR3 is TGTGCCAGCAGTTACCCCGGGCGCGCTGAAGCTTTCTTT.

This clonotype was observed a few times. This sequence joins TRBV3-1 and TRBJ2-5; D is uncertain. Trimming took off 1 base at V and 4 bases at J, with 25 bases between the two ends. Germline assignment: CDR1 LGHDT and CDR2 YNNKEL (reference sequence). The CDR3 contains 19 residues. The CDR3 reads CASSQGSSSVTVQGETQYF. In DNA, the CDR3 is TGTGCCAGCAGCCAAGGGAGTTCTAGTGTGACGGTACAAGGAGAGACCCAGTACTTC.

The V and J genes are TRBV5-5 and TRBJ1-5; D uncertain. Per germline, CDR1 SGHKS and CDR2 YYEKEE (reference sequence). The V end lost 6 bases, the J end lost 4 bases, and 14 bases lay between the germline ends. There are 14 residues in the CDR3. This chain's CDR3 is CASKPTAGNQPQHF. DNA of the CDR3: TGTGCCAGCAAGCCGACTGCGGGGAATCAGCCCCAGCATTTT.

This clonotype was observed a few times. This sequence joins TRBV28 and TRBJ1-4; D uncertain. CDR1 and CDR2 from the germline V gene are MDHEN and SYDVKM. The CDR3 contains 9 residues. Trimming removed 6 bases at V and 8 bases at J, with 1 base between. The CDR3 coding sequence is TGTGCCAGCAGGGAAAAACTGTTTTTT. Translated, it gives CASREKLFF.

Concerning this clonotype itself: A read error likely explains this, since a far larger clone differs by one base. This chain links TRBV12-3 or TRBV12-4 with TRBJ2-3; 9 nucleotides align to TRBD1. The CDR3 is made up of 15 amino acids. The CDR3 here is CACSLGQGSTDTQYF. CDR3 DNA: TGTGCCTGCAGTTTAGGACAGGGGAGCACAGATACGCAGTATTTT.

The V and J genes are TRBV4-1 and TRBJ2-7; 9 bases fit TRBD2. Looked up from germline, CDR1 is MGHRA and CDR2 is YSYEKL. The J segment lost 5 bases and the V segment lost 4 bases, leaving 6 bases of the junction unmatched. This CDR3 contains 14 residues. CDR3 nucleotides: TGCGCCAGCAGCCGCGGGGGGGCGACTCACGAGCAGTACTTC. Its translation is CASSRGGATHEQYF.

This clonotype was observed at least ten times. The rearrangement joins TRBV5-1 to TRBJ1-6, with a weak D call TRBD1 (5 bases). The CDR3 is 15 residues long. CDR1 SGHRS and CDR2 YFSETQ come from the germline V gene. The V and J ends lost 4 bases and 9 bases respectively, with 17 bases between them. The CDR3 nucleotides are TGCGCCAGCAGCCGGGGGGAGCAGGGTGGTTCACCCCTCCACTTT. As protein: CASSRGEQGGSPLHF.